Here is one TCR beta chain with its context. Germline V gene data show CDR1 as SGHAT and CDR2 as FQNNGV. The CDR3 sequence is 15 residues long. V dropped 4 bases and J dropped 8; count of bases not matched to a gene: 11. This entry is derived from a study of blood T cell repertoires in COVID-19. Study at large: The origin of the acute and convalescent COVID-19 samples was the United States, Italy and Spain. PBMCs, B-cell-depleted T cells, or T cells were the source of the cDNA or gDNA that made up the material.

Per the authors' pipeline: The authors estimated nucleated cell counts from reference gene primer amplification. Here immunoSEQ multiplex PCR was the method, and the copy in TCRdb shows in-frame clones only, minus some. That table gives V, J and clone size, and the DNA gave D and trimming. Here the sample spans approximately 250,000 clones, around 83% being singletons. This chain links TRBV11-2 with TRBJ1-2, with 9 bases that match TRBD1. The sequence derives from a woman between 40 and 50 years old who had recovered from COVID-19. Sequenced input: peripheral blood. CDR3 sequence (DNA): TGTGCCAGCAGCTCCCCGGGACAGGGTCTCGGAGGCTACACCTTC. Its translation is CASSSPGQGLGGYTF.